Below, 12 T cell receptor beta chains from the same sample are listed, as sequenced in a study of T cell changes during pregnancy in multiple sclerosis. Profiling relied on immunoSEQ multiplex PCR, and the TCRdb table lists in-frame clones only, not all of them. The sample contains 85,000 to 90,000 clones, nearly 95% of which appear only once. This specimen was peripheral blood, taken after pregnancy. The receptors come from a female donor in good health, enrolled as a control in a pregnancy study.

CDR3 loop: CASRDRSATNEKLFF. The CDR3 DNA reads as TGTGCCAGCCGGGACAGAAGCGCAACTAATGAAAAACTGTTTTTT. The chain couples TRBV19 to TRBJ1-4; 7 nucleotides match TRBD1. With 9 bases clipped from V and 0 bases from J, the junction kept 7 bases outside the gene matches. Germline V gene data show CDR1 as LNHDA and CDR2 as SQIVND (reference sequence). This CDR3 has 15 amino acids.

The gene calls are TRBV5-1 and TRBJ2-3; 8 nucleotides align to TRBD2. Trimming cost V 0 bases and J 1 base; bases outside gene matches: 7. This CDR3 contains 17 residues. CDR1 SGHRS and CDR2 YFSETQ come from the germline V gene. Written as DNA, the CDR3 is TGCGCCAGCAGCTTGGGAGTAGGGACTAGGGGCACAGATACGCAGTATTTT. This codes for CASSLGVGTRGTDTQYF.

The chain uses TRBV19 and TRBJ1-4, with D possibly being TRBD1 (6 bases). The CDR3 is 14 amino acids. In germline, CDR1 is LNHDA, CDR2 SQIVND (reference sequence). Trimming stripped 3 bases from V and 6 bases from J, with 11 bases between. The CDR3 region has the DNA TGTGCCAGTAGTATTTCCAGGGGCTATGAAAAACTGTTTTTT. This encodes CASSISRGYEKLFF.

The table lists this clone with a count of one. The junction and the germline gene differ at one end; a read error may be behind it. The gene calls are TRBV5-4 and TRBJ2-7; D may be TRBD1 (6 bases). CDR3 size: 15 residues. The germline CDR1 and CDR2 sequences are SGHNT and YYREEE (reference sequence). In nucleotides, the CDR3 is TGTGCCAGCAGGTTGGGCAGGGGCAATGAGTACGAGCAGTACTTC. Amino acid sequence: CASRLGRGNEYEQYF.

The chain links TRBV4-1 to TRBJ2-7, with TRBD1 matching over 7 bases. The CDR3 extends over 14 amino acids. Germline values: CDR1 MGHRA, CDR2 YSYEKL. The V segment lost 5 bases and the J segment 2 bases; nucleotides outside the gene matches: 6. This CDR3 is CASSARDRAYEQYF. The CDR3 coding sequence is TGCGCCAGCAGCGCCCGGGACAGAGCCTACGAGCAGTACTTC.

The chain is built from TRBV29-1 and TRBJ2-3, with 8 bases matching TRBD2. Germline lookup yields CDR1 SQVTM and CDR2 ANQGSEA. The J segment lost 3 bases and the V segment lost 4 bases, leaving 6 bases of the junction unmatched. The CDR3 is 14 residues long. The CDR3 sequence is CSVAKREMTDTQYF. DNA for the CDR3: TGCAGCGTTGCAAAGCGGGAGATGACAGATACGCAGTATTTT.

This chain connects TRBV28 to TRBJ2-1, with 13 bases identical to TRBD2. Germline trimming cut 5 bases from V and 6 bases from J; bases unmatched to any gene: 7. CDR1 and CDR2 from the germline V gene are MDHEN and SYDVKM. There are 16 residues in the CDR3. CDR3 DNA sequence: TGTGCCAGCAGTCACCAACTAGCGGGAGGGCCCAATGAGCAGTTCTTC. Protein product: CASSHQLAGGPNEQFF.

The chain employs TRBV5-1 and TRBJ2-3; a possible D gene is TRBD1 (6 bases). V was trimmed by 4 bases and J by 3 bases, leaving 18 bases between them. Looked up from germline, CDR1 is SGHRS and CDR2 is YFSETQ. The CDR3 consists of 16 residues. The CDR3 DNA follows: TGCGCCAGCAGCCCCGTAGGGGGAGTCTTAACAGATACGCAGTATTTT. It encodes CASSPVGGVLTDTQYF.

J is TRBJ2-1 and V is TRBV27; D possibly corresponds to TRBD2 (6 bases). This CDR3 region has 16 residues. CDR1 and CDR2 (germline): MNHEY, SMNVEV (reference sequence). The V and J ends lost 3 bases and 9 bases respectively, with 21 bases between them. CDR3 in DNA: TGTGCCAGCAGTTTGGTAGGGCTAGCCGAGGGAGGTGAGCAGTTCTTC. Translated: CASSLVGLAEGGEQFF.

The CDR3 DNA sequence: TGCGCCAGCAGCCGAGATTCAGGGGCCTCTAGCAATCAGCCCCAGCATTTT. Translating it yields CASSRDSGASSNQPQHF. V and J are TRBV4-1 and TRBJ1-5; TRBD1 is a possible D gene (6 bases). Germline CDR1 and CDR2: MGHRA and YSYEKL. The CDR3 spans 17 residues. Trimming removed 4 bases at V and 0 bases at J, with 16 bases between.

This chain joins TRBV15 and TRBJ1-1, with D possibly matching TRBD1 (5 bases). From germline, CDR1 is LNHNV and CDR2 YYDKDF (reference sequence). This CDR3 is 16 amino acids long. The V end was cut by 0 bases, the J end by 1 base, with 12 bases between. The CDR3 nucleotides read TGTGCCACCAGCAGAGATGGAGGGGCAAGGAACACTGAAGCTTTCTTT. Its protein product is CATSRDGGARNTEAFF.

This sequence joins TRBV6-5 and TRBJ1-2, with unresolved D. The CDR3 has 15 amino acids. Trimming took off 2 bases at V and 4 bases at J, with 14 bases between the two ends. Germline V CDR1 and CDR2: MNHEY, SVGAGI. The CDR3 DNA follows: TGTGCCAGCAGTTACAATATTATGGCCGTCTATGGCTACACCTTC. Translation gives CASSYNIMAVYGYTF.